Listed here are 4 T cell receptor beta chains from one sample, sequenced in a study of T cell responses to AZD1222 COVID-19 vaccine. Libraries were prepared by immunoSEQ multiplex PCR; TCRdb keeps only in-frame clonotypes and omits some of them. Here the sample spans about 120,000 clones, 89% being singletons. The sample was peripheral blood, taken on day 0 of AZD1222 vaccination. These receptors came from an adult in good health.

CDR3 protein: CASSVAAGGGTTKADTQYF. CDR3 nucleotide sequence: TGTGCCAGCAGCGTGGCGGCTGGAGGGGGGACAACTAAGGCAGATACGCAGTATTTT. This chain connects TRBV9 to TRBJ2-3; D is perhaps TRBD1 or TRBD2 (6 bases each). CDR1 SGDLS and CDR2 YYNGEE come from the germline V gene. This CDR3 spans 19 amino acids. The V and J ends lost 2 bases and 4 bases respectively, with 26 bases between them.

The CDR3: CASSYLGRKNTEAFF. DNA of the CDR3: TGTGCCAGCAGTTATTTGGGACGGAAGAACACTGAAGCTTTCTTT. This sequence joins TRBV6-5 and TRBJ1-1; tentative D call: TRBD1 (5 bases). There are 15 residues in the CDR3. V lost 3 bases to trimming and J lost 1 base, with 12 bases between them. Germline CDR1 MNHEY, CDR2 SVGAGI.

This clone appeared once. The rearrangement uses TRBV29-1 and TRBJ1-2; 7 bases map to TRBD1. With V trimmed by 1 base and J by 6 bases, 14 bases remained unmatched. CDR1 is SQVTM and CDR2 is ANQGSEA in the germline V gene. The CDR3 spans 16 residues. In DNA, the CDR3 is TGCAGCGTTGAAGCTTTAATATCCGGGACAGACGATGGCTACACCTTC. Protein product: CSVEALISGTDDGYTF.

This chain links TRBV5-1 with TRBJ2-3; tentative D call: TRBD2 (6 bases). V lost 1 base and J lost 6, with 12 bases in between. The CDR3 runs to 14 residues. The V gene's germline CDR1 is SGHRS and CDR2 YFSETQ. CDR3 residues: CASSLNLGRDTQYF. CDR3 DNA sequence: TGCGCCAGCAGCTTGAATTTGGGGAGGGATACGCAGTATTTT. Using reference TRBV5-1 and TRBJ2-3 for the parts outside the CDR3, the full variable domain is KAGVTQTPRYLIKTRGQQVTLSCSPISGHRSVSWYQQTPGQGLQFLFEYFSETQRNKGNFPGRFSGRQFSNSRSEMNVSTLELGDSALYLCASSLNLGRDTQYFGPGTRLTVL.